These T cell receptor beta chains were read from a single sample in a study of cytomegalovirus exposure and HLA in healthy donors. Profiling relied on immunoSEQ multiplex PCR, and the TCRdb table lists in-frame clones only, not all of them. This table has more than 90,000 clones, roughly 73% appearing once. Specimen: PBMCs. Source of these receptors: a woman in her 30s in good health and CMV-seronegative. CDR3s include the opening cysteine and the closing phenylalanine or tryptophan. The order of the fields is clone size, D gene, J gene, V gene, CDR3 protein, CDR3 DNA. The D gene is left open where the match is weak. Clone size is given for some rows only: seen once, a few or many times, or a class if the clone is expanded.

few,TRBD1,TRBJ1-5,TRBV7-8,CASSLVTGAGNQPQHF,TGTGCCAGCAGCTTAGTCACAGGGGCAGGCAATCAGCCCCAGCATTTT
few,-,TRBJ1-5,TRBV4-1,CASSQEVGSQPQHF,TGCGCCAGCAGCCAAGAAGTAGGGAGTCAGCCCCAGCATTTT
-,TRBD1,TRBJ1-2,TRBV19,CASSQGASGYTF,TGTGCCAGCTCACAGGGGGCGAGTGGCTACACCTTC
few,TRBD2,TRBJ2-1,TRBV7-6,CASSLRTSAYNEQFF,TGTGCCAGCAGCTTACGGACTAGCGCTTACAATGAGCAGTTCTTC
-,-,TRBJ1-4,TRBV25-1,CASRGPGEKLFF,TGTGCCAGCAGGGGGCCTGGAGAAAAACTGTTTTTT
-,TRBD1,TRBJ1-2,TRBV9,CASSPTTGVAYGYTF,TGTGCCAGCAGCCCAACGACAGGGGTAGCCTATGGCTACACCTTC
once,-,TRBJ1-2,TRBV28,CASSSPSRANYGYTF,TGTGCCAGCTCATCACCGTCGAGGGCGAACTATGGCTACACCTTC
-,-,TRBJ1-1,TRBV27,CASGPTGIEAFF,TGTGCCAGCGGGCCCACAGGGATAGAAGCTTTCTTT
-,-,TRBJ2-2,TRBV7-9,CASSFSRELFF,TGTGCCAGCAGCTTTAGCAGGGAGCTGTTTTTT
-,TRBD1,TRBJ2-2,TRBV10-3,CAAGTDNTGELFF,TGTGCCGCTGGGACAGATAACACCGGGGAGCTGTTTTTT
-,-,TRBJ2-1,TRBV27,CASSETGSNEQFF,TGTGCCAGCAGCGAAACAGGGTCCAATGAGCAGTTCTTC
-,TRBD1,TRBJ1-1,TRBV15,CATSGDRVNTEAFF,TGTGCCACCAGCGGCGACAGGGTCAACACTGAAGCTTTCTTT
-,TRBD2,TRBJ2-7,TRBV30,CAWSVEAGGHEQYF,TGTGCCTGGAGTGTAGAAGCGGGAGGCCACGAGCAGTACTTC
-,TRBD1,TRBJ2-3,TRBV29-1,CSVEGVRRGLDTDTQYF,TGCAGCGTTGAAGGGGTCCGAAGGGGGCTTGACACAGATACGCAGTATTTT
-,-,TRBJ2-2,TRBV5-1,CASSLEGAGELFF,TGCGCCAGCAGCTTGGAGGGAGCCGGGGAGCTGTTTTTT
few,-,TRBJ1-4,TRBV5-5,CASSLEYRRTNEKLFF,TGTGCCAGCAGCTTAGAATACAGAAGAACTAATGAAAAACTGTTTTTT
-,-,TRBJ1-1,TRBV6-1,CASSELAGQNTEAFF,TGTGCCAGCAGTGAACTGGCAGGACAGAACACTGAAGCTTTCTTT
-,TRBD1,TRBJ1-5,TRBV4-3,CASSQGECEDRVSNQPQHF,TGCGCCAGCAGCCAAGGGGAGTGCGAGGACAGGGTGAGCAATCAGCCCCAGCATTTT
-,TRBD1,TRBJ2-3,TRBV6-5,CASSSDRGFTDTQYF,TGTGCCAGCAGTTCGGACAGGGGATTCACAGATACGCAGTATTTT
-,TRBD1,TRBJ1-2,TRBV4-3,CASSHRDRPPIYGYTF,TGCGCCAGCAGCCACCGGGACAGGCCGCCAATTTATGGCTACACCTTC
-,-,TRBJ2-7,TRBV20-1,CSARSGSEQYF,TGCAGTGCTAGATCCGGGAGCGAGCAGTACTTC
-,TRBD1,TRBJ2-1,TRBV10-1,CASSDGTGLYNEQFF,TGCGCCAGCAGCGATGGGACAGGCCTCTACAATGAGCAGTTCTTC
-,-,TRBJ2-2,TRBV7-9,CASSSPHDPKGLNTGELFF,TGTGCCAGCAGCTCCCCACATGACCCAAAGGGACTCAACACCGGGGAGCTGTTTTTT
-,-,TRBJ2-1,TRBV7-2,CAGSMGRYNEQFF,TGTGCCGGTTCGATGGGCCGCTACAATGAGCAGTTCTTC
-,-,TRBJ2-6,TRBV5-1,CASSLRSSGANVLTF,TGCGCCAGCAGCCTTCGGTCCTCTGGGGCCAACGTCCTGACTTTC
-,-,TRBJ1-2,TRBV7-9,CASSFTGIGYGYTF,TGTGCCAGCAGCTTTACAGGGATCGGCTATGGCTACACCTTC